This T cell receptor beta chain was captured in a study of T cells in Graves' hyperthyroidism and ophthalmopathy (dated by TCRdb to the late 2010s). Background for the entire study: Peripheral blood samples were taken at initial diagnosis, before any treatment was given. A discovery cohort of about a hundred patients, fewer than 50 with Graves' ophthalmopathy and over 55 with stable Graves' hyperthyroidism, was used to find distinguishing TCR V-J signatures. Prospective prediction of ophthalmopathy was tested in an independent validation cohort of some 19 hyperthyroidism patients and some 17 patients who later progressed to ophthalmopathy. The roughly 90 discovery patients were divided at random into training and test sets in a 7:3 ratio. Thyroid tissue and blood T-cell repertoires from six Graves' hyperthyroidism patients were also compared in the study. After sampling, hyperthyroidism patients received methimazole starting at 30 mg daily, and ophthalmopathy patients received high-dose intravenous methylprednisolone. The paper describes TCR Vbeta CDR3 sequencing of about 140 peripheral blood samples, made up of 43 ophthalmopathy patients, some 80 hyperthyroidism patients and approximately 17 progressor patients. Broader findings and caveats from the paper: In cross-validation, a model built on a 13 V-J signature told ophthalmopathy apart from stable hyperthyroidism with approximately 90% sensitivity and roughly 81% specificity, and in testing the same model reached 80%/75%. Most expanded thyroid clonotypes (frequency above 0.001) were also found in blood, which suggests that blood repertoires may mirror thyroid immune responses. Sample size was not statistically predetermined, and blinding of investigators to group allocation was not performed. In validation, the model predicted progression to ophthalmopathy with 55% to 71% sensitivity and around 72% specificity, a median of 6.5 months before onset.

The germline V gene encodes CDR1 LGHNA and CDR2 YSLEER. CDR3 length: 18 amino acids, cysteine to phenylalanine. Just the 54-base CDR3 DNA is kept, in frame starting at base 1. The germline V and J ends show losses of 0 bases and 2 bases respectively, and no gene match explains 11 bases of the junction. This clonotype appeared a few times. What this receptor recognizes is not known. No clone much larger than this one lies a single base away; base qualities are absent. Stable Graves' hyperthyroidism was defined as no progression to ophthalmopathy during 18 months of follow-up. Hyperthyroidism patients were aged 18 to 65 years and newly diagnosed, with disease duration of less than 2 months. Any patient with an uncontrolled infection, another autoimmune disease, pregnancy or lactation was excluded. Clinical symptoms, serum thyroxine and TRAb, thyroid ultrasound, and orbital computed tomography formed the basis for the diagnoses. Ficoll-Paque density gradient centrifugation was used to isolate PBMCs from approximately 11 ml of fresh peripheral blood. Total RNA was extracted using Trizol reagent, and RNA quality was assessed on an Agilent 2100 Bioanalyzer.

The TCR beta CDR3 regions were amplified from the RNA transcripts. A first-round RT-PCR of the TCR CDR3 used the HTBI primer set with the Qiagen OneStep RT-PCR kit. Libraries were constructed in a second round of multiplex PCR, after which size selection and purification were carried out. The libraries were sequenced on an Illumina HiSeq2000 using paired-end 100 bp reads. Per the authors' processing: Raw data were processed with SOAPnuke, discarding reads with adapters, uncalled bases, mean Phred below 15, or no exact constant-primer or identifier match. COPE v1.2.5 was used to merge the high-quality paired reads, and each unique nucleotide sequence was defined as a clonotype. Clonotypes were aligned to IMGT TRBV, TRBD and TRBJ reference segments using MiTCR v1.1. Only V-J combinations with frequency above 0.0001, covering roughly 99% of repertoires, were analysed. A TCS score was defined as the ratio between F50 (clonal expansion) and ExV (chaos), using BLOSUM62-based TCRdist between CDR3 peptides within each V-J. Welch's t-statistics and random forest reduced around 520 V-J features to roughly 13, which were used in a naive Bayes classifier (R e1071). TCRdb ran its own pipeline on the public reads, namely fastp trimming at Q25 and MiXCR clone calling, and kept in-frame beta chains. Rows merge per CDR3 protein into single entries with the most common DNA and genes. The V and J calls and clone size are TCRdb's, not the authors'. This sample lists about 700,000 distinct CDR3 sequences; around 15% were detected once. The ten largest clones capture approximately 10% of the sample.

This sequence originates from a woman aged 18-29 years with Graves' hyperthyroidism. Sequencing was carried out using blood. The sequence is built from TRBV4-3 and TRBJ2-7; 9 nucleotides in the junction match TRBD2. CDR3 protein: CASSQDLVAGGTTYEQYF. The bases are TGCGCCAGCAGCCAAGATCTGGTGGCGGGAGGGACTACCTACGAGCAGTACTTC.